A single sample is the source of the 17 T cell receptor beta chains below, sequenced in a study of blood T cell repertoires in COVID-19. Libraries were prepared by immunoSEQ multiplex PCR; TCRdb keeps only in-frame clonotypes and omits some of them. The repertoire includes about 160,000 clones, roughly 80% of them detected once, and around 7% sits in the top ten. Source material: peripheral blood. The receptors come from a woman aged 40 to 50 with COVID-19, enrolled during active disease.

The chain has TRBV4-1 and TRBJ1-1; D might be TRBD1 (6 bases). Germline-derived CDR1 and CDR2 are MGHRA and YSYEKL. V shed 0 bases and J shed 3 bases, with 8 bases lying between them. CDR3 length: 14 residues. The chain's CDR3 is CASSQEQGYTEAFF. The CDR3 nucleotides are TGCGCCAGCAGCCAAGAACAGGGATACACTGAAGCTTTCTTT.

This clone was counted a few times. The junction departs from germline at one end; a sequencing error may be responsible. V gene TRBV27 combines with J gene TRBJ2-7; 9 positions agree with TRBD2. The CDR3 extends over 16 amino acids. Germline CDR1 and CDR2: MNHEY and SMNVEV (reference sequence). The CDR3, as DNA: TGTGCCAGCAGTCTATCCGGGACTAGCCTCTCCTACGAGCAGTACTTC. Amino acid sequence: CASSLSGTSLSYEQYF.

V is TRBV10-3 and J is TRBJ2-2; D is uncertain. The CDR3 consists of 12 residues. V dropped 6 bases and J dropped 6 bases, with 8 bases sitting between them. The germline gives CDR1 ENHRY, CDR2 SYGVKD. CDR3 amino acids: CAIRSAAGELFF. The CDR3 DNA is TGTGCCATCAGAAGCGCGGCCGGGGAGCTGTTTTTT.

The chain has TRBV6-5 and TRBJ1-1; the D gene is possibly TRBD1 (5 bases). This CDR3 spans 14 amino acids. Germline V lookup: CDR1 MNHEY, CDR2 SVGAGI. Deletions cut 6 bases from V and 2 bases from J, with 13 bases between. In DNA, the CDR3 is TGTGCCAGCAGATGGGAGGGGCTCAACACTGAAGCTTTCTTT. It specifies CASRWEGLNTEAFF.

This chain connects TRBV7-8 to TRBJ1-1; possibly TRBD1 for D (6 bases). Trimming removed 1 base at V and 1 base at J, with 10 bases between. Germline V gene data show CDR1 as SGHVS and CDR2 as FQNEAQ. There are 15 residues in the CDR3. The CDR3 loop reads CASSLGQTGNTEAFF. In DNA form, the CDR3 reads TGTGCCAGCAGCTTAGGACAGACAGGGAACACTGAAGCTTTCTTT.

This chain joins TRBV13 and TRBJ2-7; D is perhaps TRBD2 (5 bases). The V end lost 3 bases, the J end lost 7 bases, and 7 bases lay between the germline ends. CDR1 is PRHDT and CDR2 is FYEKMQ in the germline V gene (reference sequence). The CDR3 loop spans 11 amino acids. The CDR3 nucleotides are TGTGCCAGCAGCTTGGGAGAAGAGCAGTACTTC. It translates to CASSLGEEQYF.

The CDR3: CASSDRLDNEQFF. CDR3 coding DNA: TGTGCCAGCAGCGACAGGTTGGACAATGAGCAGTTCTTC. V is TRBV25-1 and J is TRBJ2-1; a weak D match, TRBD1 (6 bases). Germline V gene lookup returns CDR1 MGHDK and CDR2 SYGVNS. Trimming took off 6 bases at V and 5 bases at J, with 11 bases between the two ends. CDR3 length equals 13 residues.

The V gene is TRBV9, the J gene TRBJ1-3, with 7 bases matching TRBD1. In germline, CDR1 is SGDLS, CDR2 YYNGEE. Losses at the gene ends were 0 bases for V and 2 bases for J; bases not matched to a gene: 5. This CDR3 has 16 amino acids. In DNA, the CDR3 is TGTGCCAGCAGCGTAGGCGGGACAGACGCTGGAAACACCATATATTTT. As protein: CASSVGGTDAGNTIYF.

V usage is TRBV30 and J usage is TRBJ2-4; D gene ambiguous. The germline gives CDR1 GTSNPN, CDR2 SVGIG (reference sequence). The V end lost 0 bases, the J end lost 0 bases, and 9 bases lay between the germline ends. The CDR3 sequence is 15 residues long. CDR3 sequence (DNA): TGTGCCTGGAGTGTGACGGGTTTAGCCAAAAACATTCAGTACTTC. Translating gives CAWSVTGLAKNIQYF.

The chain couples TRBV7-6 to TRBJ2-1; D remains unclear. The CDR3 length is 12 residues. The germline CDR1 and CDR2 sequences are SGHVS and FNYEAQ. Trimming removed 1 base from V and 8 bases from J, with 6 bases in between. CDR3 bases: TGTGCCAGCAGCTTAGTAGCTTATGAGCAGTTCTTC. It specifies CASSLVAYEQFF.

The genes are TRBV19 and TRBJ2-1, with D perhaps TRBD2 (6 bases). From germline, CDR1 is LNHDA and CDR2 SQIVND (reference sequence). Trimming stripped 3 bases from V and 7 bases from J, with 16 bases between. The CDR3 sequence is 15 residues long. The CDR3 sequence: CASSISGRFENEQFF. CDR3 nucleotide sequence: TGTGCCAGTAGTATCTCGGGGAGGTTCGAGAATGAGCAGTTCTTC.

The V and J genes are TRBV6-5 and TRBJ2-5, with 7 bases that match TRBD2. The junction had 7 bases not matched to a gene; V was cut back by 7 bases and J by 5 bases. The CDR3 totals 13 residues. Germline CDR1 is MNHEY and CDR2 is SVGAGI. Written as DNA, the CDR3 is TGTGCCAGCATCCCTAGCGGCCCCGAGACCCAGTACTTC. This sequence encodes CASIPSGPETQYF.

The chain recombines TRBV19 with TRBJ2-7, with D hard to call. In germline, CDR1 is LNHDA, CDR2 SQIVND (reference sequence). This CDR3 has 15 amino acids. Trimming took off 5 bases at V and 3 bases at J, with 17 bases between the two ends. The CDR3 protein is CASSYRNTYLYEQYF. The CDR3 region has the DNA TGTGCCAGTAGTTACAGAAACACTTACCTCTACGAGCAGTACTTC.

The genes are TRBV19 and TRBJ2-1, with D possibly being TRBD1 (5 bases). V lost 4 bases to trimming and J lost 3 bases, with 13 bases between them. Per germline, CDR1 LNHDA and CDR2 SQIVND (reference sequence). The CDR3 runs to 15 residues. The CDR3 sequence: CASSRQLEFYNEQFF. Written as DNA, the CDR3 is TGTGCCAGTAGTAGACAGTTAGAATTCTACAATGAGCAGTTCTTC.

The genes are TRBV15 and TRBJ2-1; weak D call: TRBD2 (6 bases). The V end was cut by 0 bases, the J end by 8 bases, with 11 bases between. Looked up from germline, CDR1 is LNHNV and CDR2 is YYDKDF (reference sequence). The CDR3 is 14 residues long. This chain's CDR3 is CATSRDPTSYEQFF. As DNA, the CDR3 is TGTGCCACCAGCAGAGACCCTACTAGCTATGAGCAGTTCTTC.

Here the CDR3 DNA reads TGTGCCAGTAGTCCAAGAGCGGGAGCGAACAATGAGCAGTTCTTC. Amino acids: CASSPRAGANNEQFF. The chain employs TRBV19 and TRBJ2-1, with TRBD2 identical over 8 bases. Germline CDR1 LNHDA, CDR2 SQIVND (reference sequence). The CDR3 runs to 15 residues. V shed 5 bases and J 5 bases; nucleotides not matched to a gene: 8.

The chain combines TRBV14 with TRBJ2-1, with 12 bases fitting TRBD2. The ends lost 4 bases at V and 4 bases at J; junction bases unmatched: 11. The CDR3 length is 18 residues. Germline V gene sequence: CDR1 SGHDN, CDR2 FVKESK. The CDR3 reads CASSPGTSGPYVYNEQFF. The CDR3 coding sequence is TGTGCCAGCAGCCCGGGGACTAGCGGGCCTTACGTTTACAATGAGCAGTTCTTC.